One and the same sample provided the 2 T cell receptor beta chains below, sequenced in a study of shared clonotypes between healthy human individuals. TCRdb keeps only in-frame clones here, not all; method: immunoSEQ multiplex PCR. The sample gives over a million clones, 75% to 85% of which show up once; around 0.61% is in the top ten. The specimen sequenced was memory CD4+ T cells from PBMCs. Subset: CD45RA-negative fraction. The source of these receptors is a man aged 18 to 29 in good health. Some clones in this sample may be carry-over from other donors' samples.

As to this clone: This likely reflects a read error, since a far larger clone is one base away. The J gene is TRBJ1-2, the V gene TRBV29-1, with a weak D call TRBD1 (5 bases). Germline CDR1 SQVTM, CDR2 ANQGSEA. The CDR3 has 13 amino acids. Here the CDR3 reads CSLSQGSGYGYAF. The CDR3 DNA reads as TGCAGCCTCTCTCAGGGTTCCGGCTATGGCTACGCCTTC.

This clone was recorded once. The rearrangement joins TRBV18 to TRBJ2-4; 9 bases line up with TRBD2. Germline-derived CDR1 and CDR2 are KGHSH and LQKENI. The CDR3 runs to 18 residues. V trimming: 6 bases; J trimming: 0 bases; junction bases outside the gene matches: 12. The CDR3 DNA reads TGTGCCAGCTCGCCGGAAAATAGCGGGAGAGCAGCCAAAAACATTCAGTACTTC. Its translation is CASSPENSGRAAKNIQYF.